The rows below give T cell receptor beta chains drawn from one sample of a study of control samples from healthy donors and cancer patients. Sequencing used immunoSEQ multiplex PCR; TCRdb keeps in-frame clones, though not all of them. In the table there are some 70,000 clones, more than 80% of which are singletons. Material for sequencing was blood. Every receptor here comes from a man aged 55 to 70 in good health. CDR3s include the opening cysteine and the closing phenylalanine or tryptophan. A D gene is named only where the DNA matches it firmly.

TRBV4-3	TRBD2	TRBJ2-7	CASSQDLRTSGTSSYEQYF	TGCGCCAGCAGCCAAGATTTAAGGACTAGCGGGACAAGCTCCTACGAGCAGTACTTC
TRBV3-1/TRBV3-2	-	TRBJ1-5	CASSQEDSNQPQHF	TGTGCCAGCAGCCAAGAGGATAGCAATCAGCCCCAGCATTTT
TRBV6-5	TRBD1	TRBJ2-2	CASSRTGGNTGELFF	TGTGCCAGCAGTCGGACAGGGGGCAACACCGGGGAGCTGTTTTTT
TRBV3-1/TRBV3-2	-	TRBJ1-1	CASSQDPPGGTEAFF	TGTGCCAGCAGCCAAGATCCCCCAGGAGGGACTGAAGCTTTCTTT
TRBV5-6	-	TRBJ2-1	CASSLSGAGAYNEQFF	TGTGCCAGCAGCTTAAGCGGCGCAGGGGCCTACAATGAGCAGTTCTTC
TRBV9	-	TRBJ2-3	CASSYSSTDTQYF	TGTGCCAGCAGCTATTCCAGCACAGATACGCAGTATTTT
TRBV12-3/TRBV12-4	-	TRBJ2-5	CASSLGEEETQYF	TGTGCCAGCAGTTTAGGGGAAGAGGAGACCCAGTACTTC
TRBV24-1	-	TRBJ1-2	CATSDRREGYTF	TGTGCCACCAGTGATAGGAGGGAAGGCTACACCTTC
TRBV11-2	TRBD1	TRBJ1-2	CASSPSDRGFYYGYTF	TGTGCCAGCAGCCCGTCGGACAGGGGATTCTACTATGGCTACACCTTC
TRBV12-5	-	TRBJ2-5	CASALGGGVETQYF	TGTGCTAGTGCCCTGGGTGGGGGAGTGGAGACCCAGTACTTC
TRBV19	-	TRBJ2-1	CASSIVPTPVGDEQFF	TGTGCCAGTAGTATAGTGCCTACCCCGGTAGGTGATGAGCAGTTCTTC
TRBV28	-	TRBJ2-5	CASRAFGGETQYF	TGTGCCAGCAGGGCATTCGGAGGAGAGACCCAGTACTTC
TRBV19	TRBD1	TRBJ2-7	CASSITGASPYEQYF	TGTGCCAGTAGTATTACAGGGGCCTCTCCCTACGAGCAGTACTTC
TRBV5-1	TRBD2	TRBJ2-5	CASSLSLSGDGETQYF	TGCGCCAGCAGCTTGTCTCTGAGCGGGGATGGGGAGACCCAGTACTTC
TRBV27	-	TRBJ2-7	CASSSVRGGYEQYF	TGTGCCAGCAGTTCAGTCAGGGGAGGGTACGAGCAGTACTTC
TRBV5-1	-	TRBJ2-7	CASSFWGNGEQYF	TGCGCCAGCAGCTTTTGGGGTAATGGCGAGCAGTACTTC